These 9 T cell receptor beta chains were sequenced from one sample in a study of neurological immune-mediated disorders (dated by TCRdb to the late 2010s). The method behind the library was 5' RACE. Instrument on record: Illumina HiSeq 2500. TCRdb reprocessed the public reads (quality trimming at Q25 with fastp, clone calling with MiXCR) and kept in-frame beta chains. CDR3 protein duplicates are merged, each entry listing the most common genes and DNA. The sample includes about 87,000 distinct CDR3 sequences, with under 4.5% observed a single time. In total, the top ten clones hold about 3% of the sample. The sequenced material came from PBMCs. The source of these receptors is a woman between 45 and 65 years old with multiple sclerosis.

This clonotype was seen a few times. The chain has TRBV5-1 and TRBJ2-7; the D gene is possibly TRBD1 (6 bases). In germline, CDR1 is SGHRS, CDR2 YFSETQ. With 5 bases removed from V and 4 bases from J, the gap between germline ends came to 10 bases. The CDR3 extends over 12 amino acids. The CDR3 here is CASSPDSYEQYF. CDR3 DNA: TGCGCCAGCAGTCCGGACAGTTACGAGCAGTACTTC.

This clonotype was recorded many times. The chain combines TRBV15 with TRBJ1-1, with D tentatively TRBD1 (5 bases). V lost 0 bases and J lost 4, with 12 bases in between. Germline CDR1 reads LNHNV; CDR2 reads YYDKDF (reference sequence). CDR3 length: 15 amino acids. CDR3 DNA sequence: TGTGCCACCAGCAGAGATTCTGCGGGGGGCACTGAAGCTTTCTTT. Encoded protein: CATSRDSAGGTEAFF.

This clonotype was counted between two and nine times. V usage is TRBV7-6 and J usage is TRBJ2-3, with D perhaps TRBD1 (6 bases). V lost 5 bases and J lost 6, with 15 bases in between. The CDR3 runs to 14 residues. Per germline, CDR1 SGHVS and CDR2 FNYEAQ. The CDR3 spells CASSPKDSKDTQYF. In DNA form, the CDR3 reads TGTGCCAGCAGCCCTAAGGACAGTAAGGATACGCAGTATTTT.

Many counts were recorded for this clonotype. This sequence joins TRBV3-1 and TRBJ2-2; D is uncertain. This CDR3 has 16 amino acids. Germline CDR1 LGHDT, CDR2 YNNKEL (reference sequence). Between the trimmed V and J ends, which lost 4 bases and 0 bases, there was a span of 12 bases. Here the CDR3 DNA reads TGTGCCAGCAGCCGCCGGAGAAGTACGAACACCGGGGAGCTGTTTTTT. This codes for CASSRRRSTNTGELFF.

This clonotype showed up many times. J is TRBJ1-2 and V is TRBV5-4, with a possible D match to TRBD1 (6 bases). Trimming left V 4 bases short and J 4 bases short, with 17 bases between. Germline CDR1 reads SGHNT; CDR2 reads YYREEE (reference sequence). This CDR3 comprises 15 residues. CDR3 in DNA: TGTGCCAGCAGCATGGAAGGCGGGGGCATCTATGGCTACACCTTC. Protein: CASSMEGGGIYGYTF.

There are many counts of this clonotype. The CDR3: CSASGGRGSEQYF. The DNA of the CDR3 is TGCAGTGCTAGCGGGGGGCGAGGAAGCGAGCAGTACTTC. The chain joins TRBV20-1 to TRBJ2-7; tentatively, D is TRBD2 (7 bases). Germline values: CDR1 DFQATT, CDR2 SNEGSKA (reference sequence). Trimming removed 3 bases at V and 6 bases at J, with 15 bases between. The CDR3 covers 13 residues.

This clonotype was counted many times. The chain joins TRBV7-9 to TRBJ2-5; TRBD2 agrees at 13 bases. The CDR3 length is 16 residues. J lost 4 bases, V lost 4 bases, and 6 bases had no gene match. Germline CDR1 is SEHNR and CDR2 is FQNEAQ (reference sequence). The CDR3 DNA reads TGTGCCAGCAGCTCCACTAGCGGGGGGGCTGGAGAGACCCAGTACTTC. As protein: CASSSTSGGAGETQYF.

This clonotype was seen ten or more times. V and J are TRBV10-3 and TRBJ2-1; TRBD1 matches 8 bases. The CDR3 runs 15 residues. Germline V CDR1 and CDR2: ENHRY, SYGVKD. V dropped 3 bases and J dropped 10; count of bases not matched to a gene: 11. The CDR3: CAISDDRGSLGEQFF. The DNA for the CDR3 is TGTGCCATCAGTGACGACAGGGGTAGTCTTGGAGAGCAGTTCTTC.

This clonotype was seen ten or more times. The chain employs TRBV20-1 and TRBJ2-1; D may correspond to TRBD1 or TRBD2 (6 bases each). Trimming removed 6 bases from V and 9 bases from J, with 21 bases in between. CDR3 length: 14 amino acids. The germline gives CDR1 DFQATT, CDR2 SNEGSKA (reference sequence). Written as DNA, the CDR3 is TGCAGTGCACCGGGGGCCTCAAGAATGGGTGAGCAGTTCTTC. Translated, it gives CSAPGASRMGEQFF.